Sequencing of this T cell receptor (beta chain) was carried out in a study of CD8+CD57+ T cells in acquired aplastic anemia listed by TCRdb under 2018. For the study in its entirety: On average, sorted CD4+ and CD8+ cells yielded 2.5 to 3.5 ug of extracted DNA, with a range of roughly 0.19 to 27.4 ug. CD8+CD57+ expansion was defined as a frequency above the mean frequency observed in healthy subjects.

Genomic DNA was used as template for profiling of TCR beta VDJ combinations and CDR3 sequences. TCR repertoire sequencing was run on an Illumina HiSeq 2000. The authors' pipeline ran thus. TRBV/TRBJ rearrangement plots, CDR3 size and DJ length profiles, and Simpson's diversity index were used to evaluate the repertoires. The most abundant DNA sequence in the deep sequencing data was taken as the immunodominant clone. CDR3 amino acid sequences were screened for sharing across subjects and compared with published repertoires and the VDJdb database. TCRdb passed the public sequencing reads through fastp at Q25 and MiXCR, retaining productive beta sequences. Every entry covers one CDR3 protein and lists the most common genes and DNA from its rows. In this record, the V and J calls reflect TCRdb's handling and not the investigators' own analysis. The sample data list over 150,000 distinct CDR3 sequences, and roughly 60% of these were observed just once. The ten largest clones take up about 39% of the sample.

The paper's findings and limits, for the study overall: Twenty-nine CD8+ CDR3 sequences were found in both patients and controls but appeared to be highly expressed in patients and within the immunodominant clones of the patients. Patients and healthy controls showed no significant difference in CD8+ Simpson's diversity (P=0.060).

A remark on this clonotype: The antigen this receptor binds is unknown. Base qualities were left out, and no much larger clone turns up one base away.

At the junction V is shortened by 4 bases and J by 2 bases, with 14 bases in between. From the cysteine through the phenylalanine, the CDR3 covers 15 amino acids. CDR3 DNA is the only sequence kept; it has 45 bases, read in frame from the first base. Per the germline V gene, SNHLY is the CDR1 and FYNNEI is the CDR2. Expansion of CD8+CD57+ cells had been shown by flow cytometry in the patients chosen for sequencing. Every patient had severe acquired aplastic anemia, diagnosed using the International Study of Aplastic Anemia and Agranulocytosis and Camitta criteria. At the time blood was sampled, none of the patients had received any therapy. The study deep-sequenced TCR repertoires of sorted CD4+ and CD8+ blood T cells from severe aplastic anemia patients and healthy subjects. In the USA, patient enrollment took place under clinicaltrials.gov protocols 00001620, 01623167, 00001397, 00071045, 00081523 and 00961064. Ficoll-Paque density gradient centrifugation was used to isolate peripheral blood mononuclear cells. Before DNA was extracted, CD4+ and CD8+ T cells were sorted using either FACS or magnetic beads.

This chain joins TRBV2 to TRBJ1-2, with an unclear D gene assignment. The sequenced material came from sorted CD4+, CD8+, or CD8+CD57+ T cells (not recorded which) from PBMCs. This TCR was recovered from a human donor with aplastic anemia. The CDR3 here reads CASSVRLPGNYGYTF. The nucleotide sequence reads TGTGCCAGCAGTGTGCGGCTCCCAGGAAACTATGGCTACACCTTC.